Listed below are T cell receptor beta chains from one sample, sequenced in a study of T cells after yellow fever vaccination. TCRdb recomputed calls from the 5' RACE reads with MiXCR, one row per CDR3 protein. Altogether approximately 250,000 distinct CDR3 sequences are present, approximately 3.8% being singletons, with the ten largest covering about 20%. The starting material was PBMCs, obtained 15 days after the yellow fever booster vaccination. These receptors came from a man younger than 35 who received the YFV17D yellow fever vaccine. Both conserved end residues are part of each CDR3. A D gene is named only where the DNA matches it firmly. Size is omitted from some rows. Given values are once, few, many or a class for expanded clones.

abundance	v_gene	d_gene	j_gene	CDR3nt	CDR3aa
many	TRBV6-6	.	TRBJ2-3	TGTGCCAGCAGTTATTGGGGGGGCGGGGACACAGATACGCAGTATTTT	CASSYWGGGDTDTQYF
many	TRBV6-5	.	TRBJ2-1	TGTGCCAGCAGTTACTCGATGACCTTCAATGAGCAGTTCTTC	CASSYSMTFNEQFF
many	TRBV7-2	.	TRBJ2-5	TGTGCCAGCAGCGGGAATGTAGTTACTAAGACCCAGTACTTC	CASSGNVVTKTQYF
many	TRBV6-1	TRBD1	TRBJ2-3	TGTGCCACCGTGGACAGGGGGGGAGGCACAGATACGCAGTATTTT	CATVDRGGGTDTQYF
many	TRBV20-1	TRBD2	TRBJ2-1	TGCAGTGCTCCCCGGGGACGGGGGGATGAGGGTGAGCAGTTCTTC	CSAPRGRGDEGEQFF
many	TRBV6-5	.	TRBJ2-5	TGTGCCAGCAGTTATGGGGGGGGCCCGAAGACCCAGTACTTC	CASSYGGGPKTQYF
many	TRBV20-1	.	TRBJ2-3	TGCAGTGCTAGAGATGGGGGCCGGTCAGATACGCAGTATTTT	CSARDGGRSDTQYF
many	TRBV5-1	.	TRBJ1-1	TGCGCCAGCAGCTTGTATCCGGACGTCGTGAACACTGAAGCTTTCTTT	CASSLYPDVVNTEAFF
many	TRBV5-1	.	TRBJ2-3	TGCGCCAGCAGCTTGGGGGCCTCGTTTCTCACAGATACGCAGTATTTT	CASSLGASFLTDTQYF
many	TRBV28	.	TRBJ1-2	TGTGCCAGCAGCCTCCCCCCCGGGACCCTGTATGGCTACACCTTC	CASSLPPGTLYGYTF
many	TRBV28	TRBD2	TRBJ2-2	TGTGCCAGCAGTTCCGGGACTAGTTGGACCGGGGAGCTGTTTTTT	CASSSGTSWTGELFF
many	TRBV6-5	.	TRBJ2-5	TGTGCCAGCAGTTACCGCTCCAATCGGCTGGGGAAGACCCAGTACTTC	CASSYRSNRLGKTQYF
many	TRBV7-8	TRBD1	TRBJ1-2	TGTGCCAGCAGCCGCGGACAGGGGAGGTACTATGGCTACACCTTC	CASSRGQGRYYGYTF
many	TRBV13	.	TRBJ1-1	TGTGCCAGCAGCTTAGACCTAAGGACCAACACTGAAGCTTTCTTT	CASSLDLRTNTEAFF
many	TRBV27	TRBD1	TRBJ1-3	TGTGCCAGCAGTATGGGACAGGGCTTTGCTGGAAACACCATATATTTT	CASSMGQGFAGNTIYF
many	TRBV7-2	.	TRBJ1-2	TGTGCCAGCAGCTTAGGCCGGGATGGCGGCTACACCTTC	CASSLGRDGGYTF
many	TRBV20-1	TRBD1	TRBJ1-2	TGCAGTGCTAGCCCCACAGGGGGCAGCTATGGCTACACCTTC	CSASPTGGSYGYTF
many	TRBV7-9	.	TRBJ1-2	TGTGCCAGCAGCTCAACTGGTTTAGGCTATGGCTACACCTTC	CASSSTGLGYGYTF
.	TRBV2	TRBD2	TRBJ2-7	TGTGCCAGCAGTGGGACTAGCGACTCAAAGAGCTACGAGCAGTACTTC	CASSGTSDSKSYEQYF
many	TRBV10-3	.	TRBJ2-1	TGTGCCATCAGTAGGGAGACTAACCCCCTAGGGAATAGATTGCAGTTCTTC	CAISRETNPLGNRLQFF
many	TRBV5-1	TRBD2	TRBJ2-1	TGCGCCAGCAGCCTCCAAACTAGCGGGGTCTACAATGAGCAGTTCTTC	CASSLQTSGVYNEQFF
many	TRBV5-5	.	TRBJ2-3	TGTGCCAGCAGCCTACAGTCCTTAAGCACAGATACGCAGTATTTT	CASSLQSLSTDTQYF
many	TRBV5-1	.	TRBJ2-7	TGCGCCAGCAGCTGGACTGGGAGCTCCTACGAGCAGTACTTC	CASSWTGSSYEQYF
many	TRBV7-8	TRBD1	TRBJ1-2	TGTGCCAGCAGCCGACAGTCAGGGGGCGATGGCTACACCTTC	CASSRQSGGDGYTF
many	TRBV25-1	TRBD1	TRBJ2-2	TGTGCCAGCGCCGGGACAGGGGACACCGGGGAGCTGTTTTTT	CASAGTGDTGELFF
.	TRBV5-4	.	TRBJ2-3	TGTGCCAGCAGCTTATTGGGGACCGATACGCAGTATTTT	CASSLLGTDTQYF
many	TRBV7-2	.	TRBJ1-5	TGTGCCAGCAGCCCTTCGTTGGTTAGGAATCAGCCCCAGCATTTT	CASSPSLVRNQPQHF
many	TRBV20-1	.	TRBJ2-1	TGCAGTGCTAGAAGTGAGCAGTTCTTC	CSARSEQFF
many	TRBV21-1	.	TRBJ2-5	TGTGCCAGCAGCAAGAAAGGGAAGCAGGGAAGGCAAGAGACCCAGTACTTC	CASSKKGKQGRQETQYF
.	TRBV3-1	.	TRBJ1-2	TGTGCCAGCAGCCAAGGAGGGGTACAGGGCTACACCTTC	CASSQGGVQGYTF
many	TRBV4-3	.	TRBJ2-3	TGCGCCAGCAGCCAACTCCGGGACACCGGCACAGATACGCAGTATTTT	CASSQLRDTGTDTQYF
many	TRBV5-4	TRBD2	TRBJ2-5	TGTGCCAGCAGCTTGGGGGGACTAGCGGGGATGTCGGAGACCCAGTACTTC	CASSLGGLAGMSETQYF
many	TRBV7-2	TRBD2	TRBJ2-2	TGTGCCAGCTTGTCCCAGGCGGGGGGTGAAACCGGGGAGCTGTTTTTT	CASLSQAGGETGELFF
many	TRBV7-9	.	TRBJ2-3	TGTGCCACGTCGTTTTGGGGTGCTAGCACAGATACGCAGTATTTT	CATSFWGASTDTQYF
many	TRBV23-1	.	TRBJ2-3	TGCGCCTGGAGGGGGGGAGATGAGTATTTT	CAWRGGDEYF
many	TRBV12-3/TRBV12-4	.	TRBJ2-5	TGTGCCAGCAGTGGAAGATGGGGCTCCGAGACCCAGTACTTC	CASSGRWGSETQYF
many	TRBV7-2	TRBD2	TRBJ2-5	TGTGCCAGCAGCACCGGGACTAGCGTTTGGGGAGAGACCCAGTACTTC	CASSTGTSVWGETQYF
many	TRBV27	TRBD2	TRBJ2-1	TGTGCCAGCAGTTTGCAAGCGGGGGGGCGGGTGGAGCAGTTCTTC	CASSLQAGGRVEQFF
many	TRBV7-8	TRBD2	TRBJ2-1	TGTGCCAGCAGCCCTATCTCGGGACTAGCTTATGAGCAGTTCTTC	CASSPISGLAYEQFF
many	TRBV12-3/TRBV12-4	TRBD1	TRBJ1-5	TGTGCCAGCAGTCCCCGGGACAGGGCTTATCAGCCCCAGCATTTT	CASSPRDRAYQPQHF
.	TRBV18	.	TRBJ2-1	TGTGCCAGCTCACCATCTCAGGGGCATGAGCAGTTCTTC	CASSPSQGHEQFF
many	TRBV18	.	TRBJ2-3	TGTGCCAGCGCCCAGACTATGACAGATACGCAGTATTTT	CASAQTMTDTQYF
many	TRBV15	.	TRBJ1-3	TGTGCCACCAGCAAGTTTAGGAACGGAAACACCATATATTTT	CATSKFRNGNTIYF
many	TRBV27	.	TRBJ2-3	TGTGCCAGCAGTGCCCCAGGGTGGGGCACAGATACGCAGTATTTT	CASSAPGWGTDTQYF
many	TRBV24-1	TRBD2	TRBJ2-5	TGTGCCACCAGTCCTATAGCGGGGACACAAGAGACCCAGTACTTC	CATSPIAGTQETQYF
many	TRBV7-6	TRBD1	TRBJ1-6	TGTGCCAGCAGCTTCGGCACTGCAGGGGGCGCCTATAATTCACCCCTCCACTTT	CASSFGTAGGAYNSPLHF
many	TRBV6-2/TRBV6-3	.	TRBJ2-5	TGTGCCAGCAGTTACTCAGGTGCGAGGGGACGCGGATACTTC	CASSYSGARGRGYF
many	TRBV5-1	TRBD1	TRBJ1-6	TGCGCCAGCGGACGGGGACAGGGGAATTCACCCCTCCACTTT	CASGRGQGNSPLHF
many	TRBV10-3	TRBD1	TRBJ2-5	TGTGCCATCAGTGAAACGGACAGGGGAGTTAACCAAGAGACCCAGTACTTC	CAISETDRGVNQETQYF
.	TRBV7-9	TRBD1	TRBJ2-1	TGTGCCAGCAGCTTAGATCGGGTCAGGGGGCTGGGGAATGAGCAGTTCTTC	CASSLDRVRGLGNEQFF
.	TRBV5-4	TRBD1	TRBJ1-4	TGTGCCAGCAGGGACGGCGGGACAGGGAATGAAAAACTGTTTTTT	CASRDGGTGNEKLFF
few	TRBV29-1	TRBD1	TRBJ1-1	TGCAGCGTACCCGACCGACAGGGATGGACTGAAGCTTTCTTT	CSVPDRQGWTEAFF
few	TRBV7-2	.	TRBJ1-6	TGTGCCAGCAGCTACAGGGTCCCAAAAGAGAATTCACCCCTCCACTTT	CASSYRVPKENSPLHF
few	TRBV5-4	TRBD1	TRBJ2-3	TGTGCCAGCAGCTTTAGAGGGGGCCGCACAGATACGCAGTATTTT	CASSFRGGRTDTQYF
many	TRBV7-9	TRBD1	TRBJ2-5	TGTGCCAGCAGCTACAGGGACAGGGGTGACCAAGAGACCCAGTACTTC	CASSYRDRGDQETQYF
many	TRBV5-1	.	TRBJ2-1	TGCGCCAGCAGCCTACCTGGGGGGGCGAATGAGCAGTTCTTC	CASSLPGGANEQFF
many	TRBV7-9	TRBD1	TRBJ1-5	TGTGCCAGCAGCTTCACAGGGGTGGGTCAGCCCCAGCATTTT	CASSFTGVGQPQHF
many	TRBV9	.	TRBJ2-1	TGTGCCAGCAACCTACGAGGGAATTTAGATGAGCAGTTCTTC	CASNLRGNLDEQFF
many	TRBV29-1	TRBD1	TRBJ2-5	TGCAGCGTTGACCCGGGACAGGGCTACCGGCAGACCCAGTACTTC	CSVDPGQGYRQTQYF
many	TRBV24-1	.	TRBJ1-2	TGTGCCACCAGTGATACTGGACGGAACTATGGCTACACCTTC	CATSDTGRNYGYTF